This T cell receptor beta chain came from a study of vaccination effects on CD4 cells after COVID-19. Antigen-specific CD4+ T cell clonotypes were called by their expansion after viral peptide-pool culture in ViraFEST. Once cultured for approximately 10 days, the cells underwent separation to obtain CD4+ T cells. SARS-CoV-2 infected the person between March and December 2020, as confirmed by PCR. Days 3 and 7 were when half the medium was replaced with IL-2 medium. V dropped 5 bases and J dropped 4; count of bases not matched to a gene: 8. The CDR3 covers 17 residues. Germline CDR1 and CDR2: LNHDA and SQIVND (reference sequence). Method: immunoSEQ multiplex PCR; TCRdb's copy keeps in-frame clones and lacks some. The data hold 20,000 to 25,000 clones, with 70% to 80% observed a single time. In the case of this clone: Its antigen is unknown.

The receptor was isolated from a human donor who had a prior SARS-CoV-2 infection. The chain uses TRBV19 and TRBJ2-6, with 10 nucleotides matching TRBD1. Sequencing was performed on CD4+ T cells from PBMCs cultured with a peptide pool, taken before COVID-19 vaccination. CDR3 DNA: TGTGCCAGTAGTCCCCGGGACAGGGGTACCGGGGCCAACGTCCTGACTTTC. It codes for CASSPRDRGTGANVLTF. The full variable domain, with the rest looked up from reference TRBV19 and TRBJ2-6, is DGGITQSPKYLFRKEGQNVTLSCEQNLNHDAMYWYRQDPGQGLRLIYYSQIVNDFQKGDIAEGYSVSREKKESFPLTVTSAQKNPTAFYLCASSPRDRGTGANVLTFGAGSRLTVL.